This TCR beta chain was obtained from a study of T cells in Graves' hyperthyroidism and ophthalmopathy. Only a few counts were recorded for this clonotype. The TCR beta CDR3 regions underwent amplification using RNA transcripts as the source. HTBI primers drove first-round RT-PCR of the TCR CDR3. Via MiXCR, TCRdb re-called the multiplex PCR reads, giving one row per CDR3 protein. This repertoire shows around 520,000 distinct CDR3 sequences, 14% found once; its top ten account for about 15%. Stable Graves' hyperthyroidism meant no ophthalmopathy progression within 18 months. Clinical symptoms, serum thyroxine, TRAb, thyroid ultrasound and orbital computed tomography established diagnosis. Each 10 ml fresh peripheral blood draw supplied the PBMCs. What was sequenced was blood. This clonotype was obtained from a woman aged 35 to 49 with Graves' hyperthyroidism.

CDR3 coding DNA: TGTGCCATCAGTGAACGGCGGGAGGGTTACAATGAGCAGTTCTTC. It yields the protein CAISERREGYNEQFF. The chain employs TRBV10-3 and TRBJ2-1; 9 bases align to TRBD2. The length of the CDR3 is 15 residues. Looked up from germline, CDR1 is ENHRY and CDR2 is SYGVKD. V dropped 3 bases and J dropped 4; count of bases not matched to a gene: 4.